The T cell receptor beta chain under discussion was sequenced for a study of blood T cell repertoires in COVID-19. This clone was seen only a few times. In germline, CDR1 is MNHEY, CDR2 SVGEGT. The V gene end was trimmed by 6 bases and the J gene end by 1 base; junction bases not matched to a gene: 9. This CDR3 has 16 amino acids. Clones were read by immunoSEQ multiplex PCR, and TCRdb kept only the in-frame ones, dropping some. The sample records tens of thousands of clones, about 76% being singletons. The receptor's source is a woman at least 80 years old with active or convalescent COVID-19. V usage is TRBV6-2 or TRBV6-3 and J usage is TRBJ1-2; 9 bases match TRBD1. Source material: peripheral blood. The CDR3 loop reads CASSPWPTGGNYGYTF. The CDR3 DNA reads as TGTGCCAGCAGCCCCTGGCCGACAGGGGGTAACTATGGCTACACCTTC.